The rows below give T cell receptor beta chains drawn from one sample of a study of blood T cell repertoires in COVID-19. The method was immunoSEQ multiplex PCR; TCRdb's version includes in-frame clones alone and lacks a portion of them. The sample includes some 350,000 clones, around 86% of them seen just once. Input material: peripheral blood. All receptors come from a woman between 50 and 59 years old with COVID-19, enrolled during active disease. Each CDR3 is given with its conserved first and last residue. Some rows have no size entry. The others give once, few or many, or a class for an expanded clone.

size	V	J	CDR3
NA	TRBV7-9	TRBJ2-7	CASSLDGWASGSREQYF
NA	TRBV10-3	TRBJ1-1	CATLASVFRMNTEAFF
few	TRBV2	TRBJ2-7	CASSSGRNSYEQYF
NA	TRBV30	TRBJ1-2	CAWSFPGQAPGYTF
NA	TRBV7-2	TRBJ2-2	CASSLDTNRGYTGELFF
NA	TRBV18	TRBJ2-6	CASSREAGANVLTF
NA	TRBV11-1	TRBJ2-7	CASSASGEQYF
NA	TRBV20-1	TRBJ2-7	CSAGRQYEQYF
once	TRBV3-1/TRBV3-2	TRBJ1-1	CASSEVAINTEAFF
NA	TRBV27	TRBJ2-5	CASADLGRGGGGETQYF
NA	TRBV15	TRBJ2-4	CATSTGQGRAKNIQYF
NA	TRBV5-4	TRBJ2-5	CASSYRTARETQYF
NA	TRBV19	TRBJ2-1	CASSPGDRNTNEQFF
NA	TRBV5-6	TRBJ1-2	CASSSWTGRQPGYTF
NA	TRBV27	TRBJ1-2	CASSSPSGQGALSFGYTF
NA	TRBV30	TRBJ2-5	CAWGEQGETQYF
NA	TRBV7-9	TRBJ1-2	CASRSTVNYGYTF
NA	TRBV4-1	TRBJ2-3	CASDRGGGTDTQYF
NA	TRBV11-2	TRBJ1-2	CASSPPGQGPGYTF
NA	TRBV5-1	TRBJ2-3	CASSSQQGTSTDTQYF
NA	TRBV14	TRBJ2-1	CASSYPGTSGAYVNEQFF
NA	TRBV11-2	TRBJ2-7	CASSSGLAGPRGEQYF
NA	TRBV7-9	TRBJ1-2	CASSLVGGRANYGYTF
NA	TRBV5-4	TRBJ2-5	CASSRGLIETQYF
NA	TRBV11-1	TRBJ2-3	CASSLKQGWRSDTQYF
once	TRBV7-4	TRBJ2-7	CASSLALVREPKQYF
NA	TRBV18	TRBJ2-7	CASSPPSGRSEQYF
NA	TRBV30	TRBJ2-1	CAWSVGGAYNEQFF
NA	TRBV29-1	TRBJ2-5	CSWSVGARETQYF
NA	TRBV7-7	TRBJ2-7	CASSSHSGSYEQYF
once	TRBV19	TRBJ1-5	CASRWGTGTNQPQHF
NA	TRBV7-8	TRBJ1-2	CASSTPRQYEANYGYTF
NA	TRBV18	TRBJ1-1	CASSPIQGGEAFF
NA	TRBV6-5	TRBJ1-3	CASSPGDFSGNTIYF
NA	TRBV6-6	TRBJ2-1	CASSYLGQGARSEQFF
NA	TRBV9	TRBJ2-3	CASSPGGQPRTDTQYF
NA	TRBV15	TRBJ1-2	CATSRDYRITGYTF
NA	TRBV19	TRBJ1-3	CASSTHGGNTIYF
few	TRBV29-1	TRBJ1-2	CSAGGRQGSDGYTF
NA	TRBV12-5	TRBJ2-5	CASGLDNSGTQYF
NA	TRBV4-1	TRBJ2-7	CASSQASGVRFYEQYF
NA	TRBV12-5	TRBJ1-1	CASGFYLGAFF
NA	TRBV16	TRBJ1-1	CASSQSGTGYTEAFF
NA	TRBV6-5	TRBJ1-2	CASSYAESGGYTF